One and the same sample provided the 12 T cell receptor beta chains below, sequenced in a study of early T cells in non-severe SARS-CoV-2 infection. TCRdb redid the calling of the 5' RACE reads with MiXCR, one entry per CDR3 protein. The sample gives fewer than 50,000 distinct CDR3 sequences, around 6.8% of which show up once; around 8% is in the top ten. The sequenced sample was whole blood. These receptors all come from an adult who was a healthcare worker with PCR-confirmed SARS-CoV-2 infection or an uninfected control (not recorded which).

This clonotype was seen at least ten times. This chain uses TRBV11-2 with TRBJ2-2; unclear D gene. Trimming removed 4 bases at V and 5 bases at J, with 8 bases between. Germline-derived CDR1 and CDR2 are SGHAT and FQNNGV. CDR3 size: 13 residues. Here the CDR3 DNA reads TGTGCCAGCAGCTCGACGTGGACCGGGGAGCTGTTTTTT. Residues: CASSSTWTGELFF.

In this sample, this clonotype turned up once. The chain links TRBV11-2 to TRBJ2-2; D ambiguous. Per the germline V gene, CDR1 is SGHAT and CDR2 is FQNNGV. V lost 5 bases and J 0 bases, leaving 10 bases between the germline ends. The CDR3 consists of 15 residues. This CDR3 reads CASSRRHANTGELFF. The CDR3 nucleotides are TGTGCCAGCAGCCGAAGACACGCGAACACCGGGGAGCTGTTTTTT.

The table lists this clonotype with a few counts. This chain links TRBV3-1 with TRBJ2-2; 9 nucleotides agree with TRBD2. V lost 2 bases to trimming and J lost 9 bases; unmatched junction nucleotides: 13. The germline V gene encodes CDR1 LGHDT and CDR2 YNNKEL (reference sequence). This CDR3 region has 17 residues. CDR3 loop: CASSQTSGGRSFRELFF. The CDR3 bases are TGTGCCAGCAGCCAAACCAGCGGGGGGCGAAGTTTCCGGGAGCTGTTTTTT.

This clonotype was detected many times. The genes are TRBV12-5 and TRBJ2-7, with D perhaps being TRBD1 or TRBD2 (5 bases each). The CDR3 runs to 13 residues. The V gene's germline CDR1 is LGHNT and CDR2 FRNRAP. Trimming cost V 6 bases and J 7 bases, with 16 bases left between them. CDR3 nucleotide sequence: TGTGCTAGTGGCCCGGGACGGTTCGGGGAGCAGTACTTC. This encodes CASGPGRFGEQYF. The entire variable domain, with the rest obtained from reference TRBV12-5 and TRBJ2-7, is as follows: DARVTQTPRHKVTEMGQEVTMRCQPILGHNTVFWYRQTMMQGLELLAYFRNRAPLDDSGMPKDRFSAEMPDATLATLKIQPSEPRDSAVYFCASGPGRFGEQYFGPGTRLTVT.

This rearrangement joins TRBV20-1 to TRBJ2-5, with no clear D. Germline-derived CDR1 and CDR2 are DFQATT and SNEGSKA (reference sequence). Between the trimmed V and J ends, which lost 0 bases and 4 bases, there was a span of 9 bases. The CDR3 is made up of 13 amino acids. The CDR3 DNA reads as TGCAGTGCTAGAGATTGGGCGAGAGAGACCCAGTACTTC. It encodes CSARDWARETQYF.

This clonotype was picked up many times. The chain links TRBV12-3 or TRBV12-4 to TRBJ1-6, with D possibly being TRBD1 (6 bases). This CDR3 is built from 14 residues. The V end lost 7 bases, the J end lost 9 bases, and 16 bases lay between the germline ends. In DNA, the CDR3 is TGTGCCAGCACCAACACGGACAGAGCTTCACCCCTCCACTTT. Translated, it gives CASTNTDRASPLHF.

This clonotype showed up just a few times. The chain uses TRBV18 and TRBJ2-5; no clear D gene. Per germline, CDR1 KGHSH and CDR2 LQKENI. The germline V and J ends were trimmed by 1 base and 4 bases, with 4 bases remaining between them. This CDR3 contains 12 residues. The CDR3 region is CASSPQGETQYF. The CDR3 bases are TGTGCCAGCTCACCACAAGGAGAGACCCAGTACTTC.

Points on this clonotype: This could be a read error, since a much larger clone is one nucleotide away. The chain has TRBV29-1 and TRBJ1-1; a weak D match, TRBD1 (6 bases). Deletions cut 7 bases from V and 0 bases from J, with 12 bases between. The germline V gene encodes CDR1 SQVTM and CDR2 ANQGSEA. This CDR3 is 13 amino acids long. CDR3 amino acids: CSAADSVNTEAFF. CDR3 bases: TGCAGCGCTGCGGACAGTGTGAACACTGAAGCTTTCTTT. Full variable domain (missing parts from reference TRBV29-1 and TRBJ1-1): SAVISQKPSRDICQRGTSLTIQCQVDSQVTMMFWYRQQPGQSLTLIATANQGSEATYESGFVIDKFPISRPNLTFSTLTVSNMSPEDSSIYLCSAADSVNTEAFFGQGTRLTVV.

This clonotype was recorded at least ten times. CDR3 residues: CSARDRVLTHGQFF. The CDR3 DNA reads TGCAGTGCTAGGGACAGGGTTCTGACGCACGGGCAGTTCTTC. The chain has TRBV20-1 and TRBJ2-1, with 8 positions matching TRBD1. The germline V gene encodes CDR1 DFQATT and CDR2 SNEGSKA (reference sequence). The CDR3 is made up of 14 amino acids. Unmatched junction bases numbered 13, after V lost 3 bases and J lost 12 bases.

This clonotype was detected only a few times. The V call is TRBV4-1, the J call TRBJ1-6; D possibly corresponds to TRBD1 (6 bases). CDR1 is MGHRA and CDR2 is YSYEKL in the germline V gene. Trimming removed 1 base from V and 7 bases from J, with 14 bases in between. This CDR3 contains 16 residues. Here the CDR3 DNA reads TGCGCCAGCAGCCAAGCGTCGCCAGGGGAAAATTCACCCCTCCACTTT. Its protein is CASSQASPGENSPLHF.

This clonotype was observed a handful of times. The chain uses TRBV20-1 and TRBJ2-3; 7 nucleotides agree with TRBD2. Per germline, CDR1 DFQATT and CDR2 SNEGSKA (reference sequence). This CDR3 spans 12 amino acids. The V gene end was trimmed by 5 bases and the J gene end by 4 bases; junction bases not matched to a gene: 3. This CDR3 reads CSALGLADTQYF. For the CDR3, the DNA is TGCAGTGCTCTCGGACTAGCAGATACGCAGTATTTT.

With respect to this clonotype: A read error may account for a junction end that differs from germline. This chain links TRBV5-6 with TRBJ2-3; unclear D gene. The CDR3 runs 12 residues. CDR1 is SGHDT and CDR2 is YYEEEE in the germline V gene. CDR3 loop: CVSSLQGDTQYF. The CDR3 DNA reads TGTGTCAGCAGCTTGCAAGGGGATACGCAGTATTTT.